The 8 T cell receptor beta chains given below trace back to one sample, sequenced in a study of shared clonotypes between healthy human individuals (dated by TCRdb to 2019 to 2021). Libraries were constructed by the immunoSEQ multiplex PCR assay. Drawn from immuneACCESS, this table holds only the in-frame rearrangements with V and J called that TCRdb kept. Clones are partly lost; checked studies trace under half to an unresolved V gene and leave the rest unexplained. For this sample there are roughly 510,000 clones; 60% to 80% appear just once. The top ten constitute under 15% of the sample. Sequencing was done on a sample of PBMCs. All receptors come from a woman in her thirties or forties in good health. Some clones in this sample may be carry-over from other donors' samples.

To note about this clone: A much more abundant neighbour one base away suggests this may be a read error. Here the CDR3 reads CAWSGSSRDAGELFF. CDR3 bases: TGTGCCTGGAGTGGCAGCTCGCGGGATGCCGGGGAGCTGTTTTTT. The V gene is TRBV30, the J gene TRBJ2-2; D possibly corresponds to TRBD2 (6 bases). With 1 base removed from V and 6 bases from J, the gap between germline ends came to 15 bases. The CDR3 is 15 amino acids. Looked up from germline, CDR1 is GTSNPN and CDR2 is SVGIG (reference sequence).

This clone was picked up one time. This chain connects TRBV7-3 to TRBJ2-3, with 11 bases fitting TRBD2. With V trimmed by 1 base and J by 0 bases, 3 bases remained unmatched. In germline, CDR1 is SGHTA, CDR2 FQGTGA. This CDR3 is built from 17 residues. The CDR3 bases are TGTGCCAGCAGCTTAAGGGGGACTAGCGGTAGCACAGATACGCAGTATTTT. Translation: CASSLRGTSGSTDTQYF. The full variable domain, with the rest looked up from reference TRBV7-3 and TRBJ2-3, is GAGVSQTPSNKVTEKGKYVELRCDPISGHTALYWYRQSLGQGPEFLIYFQGTGAADDSGLPNDRFFAVRPEGSVSTLKIQRTERGDSAVYLCASSLRGTSGSTDTQYFGPGTRLTVL.

V and J are TRBV5-1 and TRBJ2-1; 10 nucleotides align to TRBD2. Germline-derived CDR1 and CDR2 are SGHRS and YFSETQ. J gave up 9 bases and V 2 bases, and 5 bases lay outside the gene matches. This CDR3 contains 14 residues. The CDR3 spells CASSFASGRGEQFF. The DNA for the CDR3 is TGCGCCAGCAGCTTCGCTAGCGGGAGAGGTGAGCAGTTCTTC.

J is TRBJ1-2 and V is TRBV5-1; the D gene is possibly TRBD1 (6 bases). CDR3 size: 15 residues. V lost 4 bases to trimming and J lost 6 bases, with 19 bases between them. From germline, CDR1 is SGHRS and CDR2 YFSETQ. The DNA of the CDR3 is TGCGCCAGCAGCCCCGACGGGTCGCGGACAGATGGCTACACCTTC. Amino acid sequence: CASSPDGSRTDGYTF.

This clone has just one count. The chain's CDR3 is CAWNDRVGQPQHF. The CDR3, as DNA: TGTGCCTGGAACGACAGGGTAGGGCAGCCCCAGCATTTT. V gene TRBV30 combines with J gene TRBJ1-5; 7 bases agree with TRBD1. Germline V gene lookup returns CDR1 GTSNPN and CDR2 SVGIG (reference sequence). With V trimmed by 4 bases and J by 7 bases, 7 bases remained unmatched. The CDR3 totals 13 residues. Together with reference TRBV30 and TRBJ1-5, the CDR3 gives the full variable domain: SQTIHQWPATLVQPVGSPLSLECTVEGTSNPNLYWYRQAAGRGLQLLFYSVGIGQISSEVPQNLSASRPQDRQFILSSKKLLLSDSGFYLCAWNDRVGQPQHFGDGTRLSIL.

The chain uses TRBV9 and TRBJ2-2; 11 nucleotides line up with TRBD2. The CDR3 consists of 18 residues. V shed 4 bases, J shed 1 base, and the junction held 9 bases outside the gene matches. Per germline, CDR1 SGDLS and CDR2 YYNGEE. The CDR3: CASSTHLAGGQNTGELFF. The CDR3 DNA is TGTGCCAGCAGCACCCATTTAGCGGGAGGGCAGAACACCGGGGAGCTGTTTTTT.

The V call is TRBV18, the J call TRBJ2-2; no firm D call. The CDR3 loop spans 15 amino acids. Trimming cost V 4 bases and J 3 bases, with 12 bases left between them. Germline values: CDR1 KGHSH, CDR2 LQKENI. The CDR3 region has the DNA TGTGCCAGCTCACTATACCTGGCCGACACCGGGGAGCTGTTTTTT. Residues: CASSLYLADTGELFF. Full variable domain (outside the CDR3, taken from reference TRBV18 and TRBJ2-2): NAGVMQNPRHLVRRRGQEARLRCSPMKGHSHVYWYRQLPEEGLKFMVYLQKENIIDESGMPKERFSAEFPKEGPSILRIQQVVRGDSAAYFCASSLYLADTGELFFGEGSRLTVL.

The J gene is TRBJ2-7, the V gene TRBV4-2; D possibly corresponds to TRBD2 (5 bases). The germline V gene encodes CDR1 LGHNA and CDR2 YNFKEQ. The V gene lost 0 bases and the J gene lost 4 bases, with 13 bases spanning the gap. The CDR3 totals 15 residues. This chain's CDR3 is CASSQDLGVGYEQYF. CDR3 bases: TGTGCCAGCAGCCAAGATCTGGGAGTCGGTTACGAGCAGTACTTC.